The next 17 T cell receptor beta chains were all read from a single sample in a study of Tregs in tolerant kidney transplant recipients. Only in-frame clones appear in the TCRdb table, and some are missing; sequencing was by immunoSEQ multiplex PCR. The sample shows approximately 100,000 clones, roughly 93% of them seen only once. The sequenced sample was CD4+ T cells from blood, obtained before the transplant. These receptors were obtained from a human donor who received a combined kidney and bone marrow transplant.

The chain links TRBV30 to TRBJ2-1; 9 bases align to TRBD2. There are 14 residues in the CDR3. Germline loops: CDR1 GTSNPN, CDR2 SVGIG (reference sequence). J was trimmed by 7 bases and V by 4 bases; bases with no gene match: 8. The CDR3 region has the DNA TGTGCCTGGATGTGGGCGGGGGGGCGGAATGAGCAGTTCTTC. As protein: CAWMWAGGRNEQFF.

This chain connects TRBV19 to TRBJ1-5; D not resolved. The CDR3 is 16 amino acids. Germline V gives CDR1 LNHDA, CDR2 SQIVND (reference sequence). The V end lost 3 bases, the J end lost 0 bases, and 12 bases lay between the germline ends. The CDR3 coding sequence is TGTGCCAGTAGTATGCTACGAACTGTTAGCAATCAGCCCCAGCATTTT. It codes for CASSMLRTVSNQPQHF.

This chain connects TRBV5-6 to TRBJ1-2, with 10 positions matching TRBD1. Germline CDR1 reads SGHDT; CDR2 reads YYEEEE. The CDR3 totals 16 residues. J was trimmed by 1 base and V by 4 bases; bases with no gene match: 7. CDR3 residues: CASSRDRGYFNYGYTF. The CDR3 bases are TGTGCCAGCAGCCGGGACAGGGGCTATTTTAACTATGGCTACACCTTC.

This chain joins TRBV1 and TRBJ2-7; TRBD2 is the table's D call, not checked against the DNA. TRBV1 is a pseudogene. The CDR3 consists of 15 residues. The DNA for the CDR3 is TGCACCAGCAGCCCCCCCCTGGGGGGGTGTAACGAGCAGTACTTC. Protein: CTSSPPLGGCNEQYF.

Comments on this clone: Its ends do not fully match the called genes, so a read error is possible. The same CDR3 also results from other DNA sequences found in this sample. The chain couples TRBV6-5 to TRBJ2-7, with 10 nucleotides matching TRBD1. The CDR3 runs 14 residues. CDR1 is MNHEY and CDR2 is SVGAGI in the germline V gene. The CDR3 sequence: CASSRDRGLGEQYF. The CDR3 region has the DNA TGTGCCAGCAGCCGGGACAGGGGATTGGGTGAGCAGTACTTT.

This chain links TRBV6-1 with TRBJ1-2; D ambiguous. The CDR3 runs to 13 residues. Germline V gene lookup returns CDR1 MNHNS and CDR2 SASEGT. V lost 5 bases and J lost 5, with 12 bases in between. CDR3 DNA sequence: TGTGCCAGCAGTTCGGCAGGTGCTTATGGCTACACCTTC. Translation gives CASSSAGAYGYTF.

This clone was recorded only once. The chain carries TRBV10-3 and TRBJ2-3; 7 bases are shared with TRBD2. The CDR3 length is 14 residues. V gave up 8 bases and J gave up 2 bases; unmatched junction bases: 7. The germline gives CDR1 ENHRY, CDR2 SYGVKD. In nucleotides, the CDR3 is TGTGCCATCGGGAGGGAGTATGTCACAGATACGCAGTATTTT. It encodes CAIGREYVTDTQYF.

The J gene is TRBJ1-1, the V gene TRBV5-1; TRBD1 matches at 9 bases. The V and J ends lost 4 bases and 1 base, in that order; junction bases with no gene match: 8. Germline CDR1 is SGHRS and CDR2 is YFSETQ. The CDR3 loop spans 16 amino acids. CDR3 protein: CASSLETGGWNTEAFF. CDR3 coding DNA: TGCGCCAGCAGCCTGGAGACAGGGGGTTGGAACACTGAAGCTTTCTTT.

The chain uses TRBV2 and TRBJ1-2, with D maybe TRBD1 (6 bases). The germline V and J ends were trimmed by 4 bases and 2 bases, with 11 bases remaining between them. Germline CDR1 is SNHLY and CDR2 is FYNNEI. The CDR3 spans 14 residues. The CDR3 loop reads CASSGRTVNYGYTF. The CDR3 nucleotides read TGTGCCAGCAGTGGACGGACAGTAAACTATGGCTACACCTTC.

This chain connects TRBV9 to TRBJ2-3; 8 nucleotides match TRBD2. The CDR3 contains 16 residues. Germline CDR1 and CDR2: SGDLS and YYNGEE. V shed 0 bases, J shed 2 bases, and the junction held 5 bases outside the gene matches. The CDR3 sequence is CASSVDLGGATDTQYF. The CDR3 region has the DNA TGTGCCAGCAGCGTAGATCTCGGGGGGGCCACAGATACGCAGTATTTT.

The V call is TRBV7-9, the J call TRBJ2-7; a weak D match, TRBD2 (6 bases). The V end was cut by 1 base, the J end by 2 bases, with 18 bases between. The CDR3 spans 17 residues. Germline CDR1 is SEHNR and CDR2 is FQNEAQ (reference sequence). This chain's CDR3 is CASSLGGSRRVPYEQYF. Here the CDR3 DNA reads TGTGCCAGCAGCTTAGGAGGCTCGAGGAGGGTCCCCTACGAGCAGTACTTC.

V gene TRBV19 combines with J gene TRBJ1-3; D perhaps matches TRBD1 (5 bases). The CDR3 is made up of 15 amino acids. V shed 7 bases and J shed 0 bases, with 13 bases lying between them. Germline V gene sequence: CDR1 LNHDA, CDR2 SQIVND (reference sequence). The CDR3 DNA reads TGTGCCAGTACTTCTGGACAAGGCTCTGGAAACACCATATATTTT. It yields the protein CASTSGQGSGNTIYF.

V usage is TRBV2 and J usage is TRBJ2-3, with 7 bases fitting TRBD2. V shed 7 bases and J 5 bases; nucleotides not matched to a gene: 9. Germline V gives CDR1 SNHLY, CDR2 FYNNEI. This CDR3 is 14 amino acids long. CDR3 DNA sequence: TGTGCCAGCAAGGGAGGACTAGGTCTAGATACGCAGTATTTT. Protein: CASKGGLGLDTQYF.

The V call is TRBV5-1, the J call TRBJ2-2; 7 bases are a match to TRBD1. The V and J ends lost 1 base and 4 bases, in that order; junction bases with no gene match: 7. Germline V gives CDR1 SGHRS, CDR2 YFSETQ. CDR3 length: 16 amino acids. The CDR3 sequence is CASSLTKTGITGELFF. The CDR3 DNA reads as TGCGCCAGCAGCTTGACAAAGACAGGGATCACCGGGGAGCTGTTTTTT.

This chain joins TRBV9 and TRBJ2-5, with D perhaps matching TRBD2 (5 bases). Trimming took off 0 bases at V and 7 bases at J, with 13 bases between the two ends. The CDR3 is 14 residues long. Germline CDR1 reads SGDLS; CDR2 reads YYNGEE. The CDR3: CASSVAAPRGTQYF. The CDR3 region has the DNA TGTGCCAGCAGCGTAGCGGCCCCCCGGGGGACCCAGTACTTC.

V gene TRBV28 combines with J gene TRBJ1-2, with unresolved D. The ends were cut back, 4 bases at V and 4 bases at J, with 19 bases in the middle. CDR3 length: 16 residues. CDR1 is MDHEN, CDR2 SYDVKM, per germline. CDR3: CASSSLGLAGVYGYTF. In DNA, the CDR3 is TGTGCCAGCAGTTCCCTAGGGTTGGCGGGCGTCTATGGCTACACCTTC.

The chain couples TRBV30 to TRBJ2-7; 10 bases agree with TRBD1. Germline CDR1 is GTSNPN and CDR2 is SVGIG (reference sequence). V gave up 4 bases and J gave up 6 bases; unmatched junction bases: 3. This CDR3 has 12 amino acids. For the CDR3, the DNA is TGTGCCTGGACCGGGACAGGGGTCGAGCAGTACTTC. Residues: CAWTGTGVEQYF.